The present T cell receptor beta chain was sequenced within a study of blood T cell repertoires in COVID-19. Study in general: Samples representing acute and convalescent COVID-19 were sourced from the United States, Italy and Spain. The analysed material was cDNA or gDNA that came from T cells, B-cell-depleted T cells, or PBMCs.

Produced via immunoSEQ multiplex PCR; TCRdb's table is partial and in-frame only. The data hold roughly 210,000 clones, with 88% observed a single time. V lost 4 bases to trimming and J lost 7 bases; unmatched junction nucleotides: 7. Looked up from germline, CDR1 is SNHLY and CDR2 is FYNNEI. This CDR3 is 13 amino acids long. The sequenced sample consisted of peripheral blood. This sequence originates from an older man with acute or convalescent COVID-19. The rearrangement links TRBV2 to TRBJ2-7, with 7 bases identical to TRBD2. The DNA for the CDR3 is TGTGCCAGCAGTGGGGCTAGCGGACGAGAGCAGTACTTC. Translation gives CASSGASGREQYF.